These 29 T cell receptor beta chains originate from one sample sequenced in a study of shared clonotypes between healthy human individuals. Measured with immunoSEQ multiplex PCR; TCRdb has only the in-frame clones, and not every one. The sample includes 400,000 to 500,000 clones, about 82% of them seen just once. What was sequenced was PBMCs. These receptors originate from a woman aged 40 to 49 in good health. Some clones in this sample may be carry-over from other donors' samples.

The chain couples TRBV27 to TRBJ2-2; D possibly corresponds to TRBD1 (6 bases). The CDR3 has 15 amino acids. CDR1 is MNHEY and CDR2 is SMNVEV in the germline V gene (reference sequence). Trimming removed 6 bases from V and 5 bases from J, with 16 bases in between. This chain's CDR3 is CASSPGTTGTGELFF. CDR3 coding DNA: TGTGCCAGCAGCCCCGGGACAACAGGTACCGGGGAGCTGTTTTTT.

The V call is TRBV19, the J call TRBJ2-1; 13 bases are shared with TRBD2. Trimming at V came to 4 bases and at J to 4 bases, leaving 16 bases not matched to a gene. There are 20 residues in the CDR3. Germline V lookup: CDR1 LNHDA, CDR2 SQIVND (reference sequence). The CDR3 sequence: CASSNLIRTSGSPRYNEQFF. CDR3 bases: TGTGCCAGTAGTAACCTAATCAGGACTAGCGGGAGCCCCCGATACAATGAGCAGTTCTTC.

V and J are TRBV28 and TRBJ2-7, with D unresolved. V was cut by 6 bases and J by 3 bases, with 15 bases left in between. The germline V gene has CDR1 MDHEN and CDR2 SYDVKM. The CDR3 totals 14 residues. The CDR3: CASRQVNNRYEQYF. The CDR3, as DNA: TGTGCCAGCAGGCAGGTGAACAACCGCTACGAGCAGTACTTC.

The rearrangement joins TRBV10-2 to TRBJ2-4; D might be TRBD1 or TRBD2, each matching 6 bases. The V gene lost 6 bases and the J gene lost 6 bases, with 12 bases spanning the gap. The CDR3 spans 13 residues. Germline values: CDR1 WSHSY, CDR2 SAAADI. CDR3 bases: TGCGCCAGCAGAGACTCGGGGGCAAACATTCAGTACTTC. As protein: CASRDSGANIQYF.

The chain couples TRBV19 to TRBJ2-5; TRBD2 might be the D (5 bases). V was pared by 8 bases and J by 3 bases, with 10 bases between. Germline V gene lookup returns CDR1 LNHDA and CDR2 SQIVND (reference sequence). This CDR3 has 12 amino acids. The CDR3 reads CASGRAEETQYF. CDR3 DNA sequence: TGTGCCAGTGGGCGGGCAGAAGAGACCCAGTACTTC.

This clone is a singleton in its sample. This chain links TRBV2 with TRBJ1-2; the match to TRBD1 covers 9 bases. The CDR3 spans 13 residues. V was pared by 5 bases and J by 4 bases, with 2 bases of the junction left unmatched. Germline CDR1 is SNHLY and CDR2 is FYNNEI. The DNA of the CDR3 is TGTGCCAGCAGTCCGGACAGGGGCTATGGCTACACCTTC. As protein: CASSPDRGYGYTF. The complete variable domain, with remaining parts taken from reference TRBV2 and TRBJ1-2, reads EPEVTQTPSHQVTQMGQEVILRCVPISNHLYFYWYRQILGQKVEFLVSFYNNEISEKSEIFDDQFSVERPDGSNFTLKIRSTKLEDSAMYFCASSPDRGYGYTFGSGTRLTVV.

The chain has TRBV5-1 and TRBJ2-3; D possibly corresponds to TRBD2 (5 bases). V lost 1 base to trimming and J lost 6 bases, with 12 bases between them. This CDR3 contains 14 residues. The germline gives CDR1 SGHRS, CDR2 YFSETQ. CDR3 sequence: CASSLLGSWDTQYF. DNA of the CDR3: TGCGCCAGCAGCTTGTTGGGGAGCTGGGATACGCAGTATTTT.

The chain links TRBV6-6 to TRBJ2-7; D may be TRBD2 (6 bases). Germline V CDR1 and CDR2: MNHNY, SVGAGI (reference sequence). V lost 4 bases and J lost 4, with 17 bases in between. CDR3 length: 15 amino acids. CDR3 amino acids: CASSSRGVAEYEQYF. DNA for the CDR3: TGTGCCAGCAGTTCTCGCGGGGTCGCGGAGTACGAGCAGTACTTC.

The chain recombines TRBV2 with TRBJ2-1; no firm D call. Germline CDR1 SNHLY, CDR2 FYNNEI. The V end was cut by 2 bases, the J end by 5 bases, with 4 bases between. The CDR3 sequence is 12 residues long. The CDR3 loop reads CASSEYDNEQFF. The CDR3 DNA reads TGTGCCAGCAGTGAATACGACAATGAGCAGTTCTTC.

This clone was seen a few times. The J gene is TRBJ1-3, the V gene TRBV7-9; no reliable D call. This CDR3 contains 15 residues. From germline, CDR1 is SEHNR and CDR2 FQNEAQ (reference sequence). V lost 0 bases and J lost 0, with 6 bases in between. For the CDR3, the DNA is TGTGCCAGCAGCTTAGCGCGTAGCTCTGGAAACACCATATATTTT. Protein: CASSLARSSGNTIYF.

The chain couples TRBV10-2 to TRBJ2-1, with D unclear. CDR1 WSHSY and CDR2 SAAADI come from the germline V gene. Trimming pared 8 bases from V and 7 bases from J, leaving 15 bases between. The CDR3 totals 13 residues. The DNA of the CDR3 is TGCGCCAGCTCCACCCATTTCGGGAATGAGCAGTTCTTC. Protein product: CASSTHFGNEQFF.

This rearrangement joins TRBV7-3 to TRBJ2-7; D may correspond to TRBD1 or TRBD2 (5 bases each). Germline V CDR1 and CDR2: SGHTA, FQGTGA. The germline V and J ends were trimmed by 2 bases and 2 bases, with 13 bases remaining between them. The CDR3 length is 15 residues. The CDR3 loop is CASSLGVGEAYEQYF. CDR3 coding DNA: TGTGCCAGCAGCTTAGGGGTGGGGGAAGCCTACGAGCAGTACTTC.

The V call is TRBV9, the J call TRBJ2-7, with D hard to call. Trimming pared 5 bases from V and 4 bases from J, leaving 13 bases between. Germline-derived CDR1 and CDR2 are SGDLS and YYNGEE. The CDR3 loop spans 13 amino acids. The CDR3 here is CASSPSHGYEQYF. The DNA for the CDR3 is TGTGCCAGCAGTCCAAGTCACGGGTACGAGCAGTACTTC.

The J gene is TRBJ2-2, the V gene TRBV28; possible D gene TRBD2, 5 bases. In germline, CDR1 is MDHEN, CDR2 SYDVKM. The CDR3 extends over 14 amino acids. The germline V and J ends were trimmed by 6 bases and 2 bases, with 10 bases remaining between them. The DNA for the CDR3 is TGTGCCAGCAGGGGGAGCCCCAACACCGGGGAGCTGTTTTTT. Its translation: CASRGSPNTGELFF.

The chain employs TRBV27 and TRBJ1-5; D gene uncertain. There are 14 residues in the CDR3. CDR1 and CDR2 from the germline V gene are MNHEY and SMNVEV (reference sequence). Trimming removed 0 bases at V and 4 bases at J, with 7 bases between. This CDR3 is CASSLSWSNQPQHF. In DNA, the CDR3 is TGTGCCAGCAGTTTATCGTGGTCTAATCAGCCCCAGCATTTT.

The chain links TRBV28 to TRBJ1-1; 8 bases are a match to TRBD1. Germline CDR1 and CDR2: MDHEN and SYDVKM. The CDR3 has 12 residues. The V segment lost 4 bases and the J segment 7 bases; nucleotides outside the gene matches: 2. CDR3 DNA sequence: TGTGCCAGCAGTTGGGGGACAGGTGAAGCTTTCTTT. It specifies CASSWGTGEAFF.

V gene TRBV30 combines with J gene TRBJ2-1, with 8 bases aligning to TRBD2. The CDR3 consists of 15 residues. The germline V gene encodes CDR1 GTSNPN and CDR2 SVGIG (reference sequence). The J segment lost 7 bases and the V segment lost 5 bases, leaving 13 bases of the junction unmatched. The CDR3 DNA reads TGTGCCTGGGTCTCGCTAGCGGGCCAGGAGAATGAGCAGTTCTTC. It yields the protein CAWVSLAGQENEQFF.

The chain is built from TRBV30 and TRBJ1-5; the D is unclear. Germline CDR1 is GTSNPN and CDR2 is SVGIG (reference sequence). V lost 7 bases to trimming and J lost 0 bases, with 28 bases between them. This CDR3 has 19 amino acids. The CDR3 nucleotides read TGTGCCTCCCTGCCGAGTCCGTGGGATCGACGGGATAGCAATCAGCCCCAGCATTTT. Its translation: CASLPSPWDRRDSNQPQHF.

Regarding this clone: A far larger clone lies a single base away; this is likely a read error. The chain links TRBV30 to TRBJ1-1; D not resolved. Trimming took off 5 bases at V and 1 base at J, with 11 bases between the two ends. The CDR3 has 13 residues. Germline V gives CDR1 GTSNPN, CDR2 SVGIG (reference sequence). The CDR3 DNA follows: TGTGCCTGGGACTGGAACACGAACACTGAAGCTTTCTTT. Encoded protein: CAWDWNTNTEAFF.

The chain is built from TRBV21-1 and TRBJ2-1; whether TRBD1, the table's D call, matches the DNA was not checked. TRBV21-1 is a known pseudogene. This CDR3 contains 14 residues. The CDR3 loop is CASSTDRGPNEQFF. As DNA, the CDR3 is TGTGCCAGCAGCACGGACAGGGGCCCCAATGAGCAGTTCTTC.

The V gene is TRBV7-9, the J gene TRBJ2-2, with D perhaps given as TRBD1 or TRBD2 (5 bases each). The germline V gene encodes CDR1 SEHNR and CDR2 FQNEAQ (reference sequence). Trimming shortened V by 5 bases and J by 2 bases, and 15 bases separated the two germline ends. The CDR3 runs 16 residues. CDR3 protein: CASSPPGRINTGELFF. Here the CDR3 DNA reads TGTGCCAGCAGCCCTCCGGGACGGATAAACACCGGGGAGCTGTTTTTT.

The V gene is TRBV11-1, the J gene TRBJ2-7, with no clear D. CDR3 length: 13 amino acids. The germline V and J ends were trimmed by 1 base and 3 bases, with 7 bases remaining between them. Germline V gene sequence: CDR1 SGHAT, CDR2 FQDESV (reference sequence). Here the CDR3 reads CASSLVGDYEQYF. CDR3 in DNA: TGTGCCAGCAGCTTAGTAGGTGACTACGAGCAGTACTTC.

The gene calls are TRBV30 and TRBJ1-2; D is undetermined. Germline V gives CDR1 GTSNPN, CDR2 SVGIG (reference sequence). Trimming stripped 4 bases from V and 4 bases from J, with 7 bases between. CDR3 size: 11 residues. CDR3 DNA sequence: TGTGCCTGGAAGTATATCTATGGCTACACCTTC. The encoded protein is CAWKYIYGYTF.

The sample holds a few counts of this clone. The chain links TRBV28 to TRBJ2-3; D ambiguous. The germline gives CDR1 MDHEN, CDR2 SYDVKM. Trimming left V 1 base short and J 0 bases short, with 11 bases between. This CDR3 is 16 amino acids long. CDR3 sequence reads: CASSLFDGLSTDTQYF. CDR3 sequence (DNA): TGTGCCAGCAGTTTATTTGACGGGCTTAGCACAGATACGCAGTATTTT.

The chain uses TRBV10-1 and TRBJ1-5; D not resolved. The CDR3 spans 16 residues. V was cut by 4 bases and J by 1 base, with 14 bases left in between. Germline V CDR1 and CDR2: WNHNN, SYGVQD (reference sequence). The CDR3 sequence: CASSVEGGVSNQPQHF. The CDR3, as DNA: TGCGCCAGCAGTGTGGAGGGTGGGGTCAGCAATCAGCCCCAGCATTTT.

This clone was recorded many times. The chain has TRBV15 and TRBJ2-3, with 11 bases lining up with TRBD2. The CDR3 spans 16 residues. CDR1 LNHNV and CDR2 YYDKDF come from the germline V gene (reference sequence). V gave up 5 bases and J gave up 9 bases; unmatched junction bases: 13. In DNA form, the CDR3 reads TGTGCCACCAGCCCCGGGACTAGCGGTCTTAGGGGAACGCAGTATTTT. It codes for CATSPGTSGLRGTQYF.

The chain uses TRBV5-8 and TRBJ2-3; 10 bases align to TRBD1. The CDR3 runs 13 residues. In germline, CDR1 is SGHTS, CDR2 YDEGEE. The junction had 1 base not matched to a gene; V was cut back by 0 bases and J by 9 bases. The CDR3 DNA reads TGTGCCAGCAGCTTGGGGGACAGGGGCACGCAGTATTTT. Protein product: CASSLGDRGTQYF. Based on the CDR3 plus reference TRBV5-8 and TRBJ2-3, the full variable domain is EAGVTQSPTHLIKTRGQQATLRCSPISGHTSVYWYQQALGLGLQFLLWYDEGEERNRGNFPPRFSGRQFPNYSSELNVNALELEDSALYLCASSLGDRGTQYFGPGTRLTVL.

The table lists this clone with a few counts. The chain carries TRBV10-1 and TRBJ2-5; D gene ambiguous. CDR1 is WNHNN and CDR2 is SYGVQD in the germline V gene (reference sequence). The CDR3 contains 12 residues. V lost 6 bases and J lost 0, with 5 bases in between. The CDR3 region has the DNA TGCGCCAGCAGCCCGGACCAAGAGACCCAGTACTTC. This sequence encodes CASSPDQETQYF.

The chain recombines TRBV10-2 with TRBJ2-7; D ambiguous. V dropped 0 bases and J dropped 7 bases, with 16 bases sitting between them. The CDR3 sequence is 15 residues long. Germline V gives CDR1 WSHSY, CDR2 SAAADI. CDR3: CASSESQGNYGEQYF. In DNA form, the CDR3 reads TGCGCCAGCAGTGAGTCACAAGGAAATTATGGGGAGCAGTACTTC.